One T cell receptor (beta chain) is described in this entry. Its antigen is undetermined. This sample was taken from a study of cytomegalovirus exposure and HLA in healthy donors. Study context: Prior work identified some 120 million unique TCR beta sequences in roughly 190 million T cells.

Points from the study as a whole: Despite most TCR sequences being rare, some public TCRs occurred in many donors.

PCR amplification relied on 60 Vbeta primers (plus 13 Jbeta primers). Profiled with immunoSEQ multiplex PCR; TCRdb holds only in-frame clones, not every one. The repertoire holds 100,000 or so clones, approximately 82% seen once, with roughly 8% in the top ten. The germline V gene has CDR1 MDHEN and CDR2 SYDVKM. V was clipped by 6 bases and J by 5 bases; unmatched bases: 12. This CDR3 is 16 amino acids long. Source material: PBMCs. This TCR derives from a man in his forties in good health and CMV-seropositive. The V and J genes are TRBV28 and TRBJ2-5, with TRBD1 matching over 10 bases. The chain's CDR3 is CASRSRQGARQETQYF. CDR3 sequence (DNA): TGTGCCAGCAGGTCGAGACAGGGGGCAAGGCAGGAGACCCAGTACTTC.